The 8 T cell receptor beta chains below all came from one sample that was sequenced in a study of OX40 agonist ivuxolimab in advanced cancers. Repertoires were generated with immunoSEQ multiplex PCR, while TCRdb's copy carries only in-frame clones and drops some. The data contain roughly 19,000 clones, around 82% of them seen just once; the ten biggest clones take up roughly an eighth. The sample was CD4+ or CD8+ T cells sorted from blood, taken in a trial of the OX40 agonist ivuxolimab. The receptor source for this set is an adult with an advanced solid tumor such as melanoma, head and neck, liver or kidney cancer.

This clone occurred once. The chain combines TRBV7-9 with TRBJ1-2; TRBD1 matches 11 bases. Germline assignment: CDR1 SEHNR and CDR2 FQNEAQ (reference sequence). With 6 bases clipped from V and 6 bases from J, the junction kept 12 bases outside the gene matches. This CDR3 spans 16 amino acids. In DNA, the CDR3 is TGTGCCAGCAGTCGACCGGGACAGGGGGAGAGGAATGGCTACACCTTC. Translating it yields CASSRPGQGERNGYTF.

The gene calls are TRBV28 and TRBJ1-1; D perhaps matches TRBD1 (6 bases). The CDR3 consists of 16 residues. V was clipped by 4 bases and J by 1 base, with 16 bases between them. Germline V gene lookup returns CDR1 MDHEN and CDR2 SYDVKM. The CDR3 DNA reads as TGTGCCAGCAGTTCCGGACAGAGGGGGACGAACACTGAAGCTTTCTTT. It yields the protein CASSSGQRGTNTEAFF.

This clone showed up just a few times. CDR3 in DNA: TGTGCCAGCGGGTTCGACACAGGGGACGCCACAGATACGCAGTATTTT. This encodes CASGFDTGDATDTQYF. The chain employs TRBV9 and TRBJ2-3; 7 bases map to TRBD1. The germline V gene encodes CDR1 SGDLS and CDR2 YYNGEE. Trimming removed 7 bases from V and 2 bases from J; junction bases left unmatched: 13. The CDR3 extends over 16 amino acids.

The rearrangement uses TRBV7-6 and TRBJ2-5, with D unclear. The CDR3 consists of 13 residues. Germline V gene lookup returns CDR1 SGHVS and CDR2 FNYEAQ. The V end was cut by 2 bases, the J end by 4 bases, with 8 bases between. The CDR3 protein is CASSLYPPETQYF. The CDR3 bases are TGTGCCAGCAGCTTATACCCCCCAGAGACCCAGTACTTC.

J is TRBJ2-7 and V is TRBV15, with 9 bases that match TRBD1. The CDR3 runs to 13 residues. Germline V gene sequence: CDR1 LNHNV, CDR2 YYDKDF (reference sequence). V dropped 6 bases and J dropped 5; count of bases not matched to a gene: 5. The CDR3 DNA reads TGTGCCACCAGGCGGGACAGGGAACACGAGCAGTACTTC. Translating gives CATRRDREHEQYF.

V is TRBV7-6 and J is TRBJ1-5; D gene uncertain. The CDR3 sequence is 13 residues long. Germline V lookup: CDR1 SGHVS, CDR2 FNYEAQ. Deletions cut 1 base from V and 9 bases from J, with 10 bases between. CDR3: CASSLGARGPQHF. CDR3 nucleotide sequence: TGTGCCAGCAGCTTAGGGGCTCGAGGGCCCCAGCATTTT. The whole variable domain, remainder taken from reference TRBV7-6 and TRBJ1-5, is GAGVSQSPRYKVTKRGQDVALRCDPISGHVSLYWYRQALGQGPEFLTYFNYEAQQDKSGLPNDRFSAERPEGSISTLTIQRTEQRDSAMYRCASSLGARGPQHFGDGTRLSIL.

The chain couples TRBV5-6 to TRBJ2-1, with D unresolved. Germline V CDR1 and CDR2: SGHDT, YYEEEE. CDR3 length: 16 residues. Trimming pared 3 bases from V and 2 bases from J, leaving 15 bases between. The DNA for the CDR3 is TGTGCCAGCAGCTCAAATGAGATAATCCCCTACAATGAGCAGTTCTTC. As protein: CASSSNEIIPYNEQFF.

The V call is TRBV27, the J call TRBJ2-7, with D perhaps matching TRBD1 (5 bases). Looked up from germline, CDR1 is MNHEY and CDR2 is SMNVEV (reference sequence). Trimming left V 2 bases short and J 0 bases short, with 11 bases between. The CDR3 runs 15 residues. For the CDR3, the DNA is TGTGCCAGCAGTTTAGGGGCAGGAAGCTCCTACGAGCAGTACTTC. It translates to CASSLGAGSSYEQYF.